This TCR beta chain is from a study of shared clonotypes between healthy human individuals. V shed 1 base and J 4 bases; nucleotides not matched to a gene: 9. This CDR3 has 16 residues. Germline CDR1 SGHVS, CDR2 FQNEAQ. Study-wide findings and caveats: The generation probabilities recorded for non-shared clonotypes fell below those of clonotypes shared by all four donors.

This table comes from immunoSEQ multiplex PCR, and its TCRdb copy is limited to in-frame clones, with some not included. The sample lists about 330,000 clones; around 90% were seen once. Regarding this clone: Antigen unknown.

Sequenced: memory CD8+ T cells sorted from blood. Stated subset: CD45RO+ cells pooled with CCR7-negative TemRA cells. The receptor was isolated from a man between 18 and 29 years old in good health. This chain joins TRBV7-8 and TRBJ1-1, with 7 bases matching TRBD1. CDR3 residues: CASSLDRRTGFTEAFF. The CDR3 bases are TGTGCCAGCAGCTTAGATCGAAGGACAGGTTTCACTGAAGCTTTCTTT.